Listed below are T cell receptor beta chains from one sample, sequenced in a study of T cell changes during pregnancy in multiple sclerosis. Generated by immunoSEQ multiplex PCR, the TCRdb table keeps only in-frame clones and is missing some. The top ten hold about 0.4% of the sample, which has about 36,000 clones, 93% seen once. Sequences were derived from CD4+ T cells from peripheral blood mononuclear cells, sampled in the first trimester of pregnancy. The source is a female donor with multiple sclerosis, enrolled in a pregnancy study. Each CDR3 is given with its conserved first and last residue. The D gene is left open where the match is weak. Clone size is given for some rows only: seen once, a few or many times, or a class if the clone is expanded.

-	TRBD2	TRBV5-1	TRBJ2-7	TGCGCCAGCAGCTTTACTAGCGGAGCCTACGAGCAGTACTTC	CASSFTSGAYEQYF
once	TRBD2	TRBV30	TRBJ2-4	TGTGCCTGGAGACCCGGGGGGGCGCGAAACATTCAGTACTTC	CAWRPGGARNIQYF
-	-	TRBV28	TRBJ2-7	TGTGCCAGCAGCCAGTCCAGTCCCTACGAGCAGTACTTC	CASSQSSPYEQYF
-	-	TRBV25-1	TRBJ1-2	TGTGCCACCCAGGAGGGAGGACTCTATGGCTACACCTTC	CATQEGGLYGYTF
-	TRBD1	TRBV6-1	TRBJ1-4	TGTGCCAGCAGTGGAACACCGGACAGGGTTCGAGTTGAAAAACTGTTTTTT	CASSGTPDRVRVEKLFF
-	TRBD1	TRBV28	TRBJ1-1	TGTGCCAGCGAACAGGGGGCTTTGAACACTGAAGCTTTCTTT	CASEQGALNTEAFF
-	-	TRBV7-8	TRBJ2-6	TGTGCCAGCAGCTCTAGCTCTGGGGCCAACGTCCTGACTTTC	CASSSSSGANVLTF
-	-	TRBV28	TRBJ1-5	TGTGCCAGCAGTCCGTTCGGCAGGGTGAATCAGCCCCAGCATTTT	CASSPFGRVNQPQHF
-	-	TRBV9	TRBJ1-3	TGTGCCAGCAGCGTAGAACTAGGAAACACCATATATTTT	CASSVELGNTIYF
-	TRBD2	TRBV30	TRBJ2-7	TGTGCCTGGAACGGCGGGAGTACCTACGAGCAGTACTTC	CAWNGGSTYEQYF
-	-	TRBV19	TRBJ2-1	TGTGCCAGTAGGAACATTGAGCGGGTGAGCTCCTACAATGAGCAGTTCTTC	CASRNIERVSSYNEQFF
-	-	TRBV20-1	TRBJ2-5	TGCAGTGCTAGGGGACAATTGGCCCAGTACTTC	CSARGQLAQYF
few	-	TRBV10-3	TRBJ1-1	TGTGCCATCAGCGAATACCGAGGGAACACTGAAGCTTTCTTT	CAISEYRGNTEAFF
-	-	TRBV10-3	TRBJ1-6	TGTGCCATCAGTGGGGGGGGTAGCTCCTATAATTCACCCCTCCACTTT	CAISGGGSSYNSPLHF
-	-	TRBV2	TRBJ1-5	TGTGCCAGCAGTGAAGCGAGGGCAGGGGTGAATCAGCCCCAGCATTTT	CASSEARAGVNQPQHF
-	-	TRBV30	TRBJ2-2	TGTGCCTACAAAACTTGGGGGCGCGGCACCGGGGAGCTGTTTTTT	CAYKTWGRGTGELFF
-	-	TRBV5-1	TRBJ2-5	TGCGCCAGCAGCTTGGTCCGGGGAGAGACCCAGTACTTC	CASSLVRGETQYF
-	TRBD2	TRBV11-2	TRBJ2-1	TGTGCCAGCAGCACCTTAGCGGGGGGGATCTACAATGAGCAGTTCTTC	CASSTLAGGIYNEQFF
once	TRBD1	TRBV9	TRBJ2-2	TGTGCCAGCACCATAGGACAGGAATACACCGGGGAGCTGTTTTTT	CASTIGQEYTGELFF
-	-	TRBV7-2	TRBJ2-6	TGTGCCAGCAGCTTAGGGGGCTACTCTGGGGCCAACGTCCTGACTTTC	CASSLGGYSGANVLTF
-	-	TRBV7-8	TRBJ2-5	TGTGCCAGCAGCTACCGACCGATGGAGCGGGAGACCCAGTACTTC	CASSYRPMERETQYF
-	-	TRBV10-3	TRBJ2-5	TGTGCCATCAGTGAGCTGGGGGGGCCCAGGGAAGAGACCCAGTACTTC	CAISELGGPREETQYF
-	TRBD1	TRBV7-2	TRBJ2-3	TGTGCCAGCAGCTGGGACAGGACCACAGATACGCAGTATTTT	CASSWDRTTDTQYF
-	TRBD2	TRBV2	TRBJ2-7	TGTGCCAGCATCGGTAGCGGGGATCCATACGAGCAGTACTTC	CASIGSGDPYEQYF
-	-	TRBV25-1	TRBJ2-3	TGTGCCAGCAGCCGACAGGACACAGATACGCAGTATTTT	CASSRQDTDTQYF
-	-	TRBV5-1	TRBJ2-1	TGCGCCAGCAGCTCACCTGGGAGAGCGGCAGGCAATGAGCAGTTCTTC	CASSSPGRAAGNEQFF
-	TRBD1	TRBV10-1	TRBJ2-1	TGCGCCAGCAGTGCGGCGCTCGGGACAGGGAACGGGGATGAGCAGTTCTTC	CASSAALGTGNGDEQFF
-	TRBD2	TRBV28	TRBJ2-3	TGTGCCAGCAGTCCCAGCGGGAGAGGGCCAGATACGCAGTATTTT	CASSPSGRGPDTQYF
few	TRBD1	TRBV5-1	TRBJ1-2	TGCGCCAGCAGCTCGACAGGGGTGGAAGGCTACACCTTC	CASSSTGVEGYTF
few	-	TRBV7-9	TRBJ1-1	TGTGCCAGCAGCTTAGGGGCGAACACTGAAGCTTTCTTT	CASSLGANTEAFF
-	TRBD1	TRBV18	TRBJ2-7	TGTGCCAGCTCACCACGGACAGGGGGGTCCTACGAGCAGTACTTC	CASSPRTGGSYEQYF
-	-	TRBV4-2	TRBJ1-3	TGTGCCAGCAGCCACCAGGGTTCTGGAAACACCATATATTTT	CASSHQGSGNTIYF
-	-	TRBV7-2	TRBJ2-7	TGTGCCAGCAGCTTAGAACTAGCTCAATCCTACGAGCAGTACTTC	CASSLELAQSYEQYF
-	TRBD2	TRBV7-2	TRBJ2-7	TGTGCCAGCAGCCCTCAGACTAGCGGGGACATCTACGAGCAGTACTTC	CASSPQTSGDIYEQYF
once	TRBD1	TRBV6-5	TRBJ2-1	TGTGCCAGCAGTCCTACAGGGGGAGGTTGGAATGAGCAGTTCTTC	CASSPTGGGWNEQFF
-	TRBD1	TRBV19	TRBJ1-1	TGTGCCAGTAGTCACAGGGGGCAGGGTACTGAAGCTTTCTTT	CASSHRGQGTEAFF
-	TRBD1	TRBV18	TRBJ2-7	TGTGCCAGCTCACCAGGACTGGGACAGGGGGCGGAGCAGTACTTC	CASSPGLGQGAEQYF
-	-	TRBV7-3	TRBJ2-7	TGTGCCAGCAGCTCCCTGGGCCTTAACTCCTACGAGCAGTACTTC	CASSSLGLNSYEQYF
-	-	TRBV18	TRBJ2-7	TGTGCCAGTACCCAATTACAGGGCGGCGAGCAGTACTTC	CASTQLQGGEQYF
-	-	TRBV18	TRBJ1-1	TGTGCCAGCTCACCACGGCCCGTGACAGAAAACACTGAAGCTTTCTTT	CASSPRPVTENTEAFF
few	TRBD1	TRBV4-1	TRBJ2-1	TGCGCCAGCAGCCAAGAAGGGACAGGCTCCTACAATGAGCAGTTCTTC	CASSQEGTGSYNEQFF
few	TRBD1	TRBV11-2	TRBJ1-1	TGTGCCAGCAGCCGCCCGACAGGGGCGTCTGAAGCTTTCTTT	CASSRPTGASEAFF
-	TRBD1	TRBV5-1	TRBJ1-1	TGCGCCAGCAGCCAGGACAGGGGAGCCTTGAACACTGAAGCTTTCTTT	CASSQDRGALNTEAFF
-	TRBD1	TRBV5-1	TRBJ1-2	TGCGCCAGCAGCCCTGGCGGACAGGGGTTCCATGGCTACACCTTC	CASSPGGQGFHGYTF
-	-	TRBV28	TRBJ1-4	TGTGCCAGCAGTTTAGGGGGCGCTCTCAATGAAAAACTGTTTTTT	CASSLGGALNEKLFF